The present entry profiles one T cell receptor (beta chain) with its context. Germline-derived CDR1 and CDR2 are LGHNA and YSLEER. This CDR3 is 15 amino acids long. V dropped 4 bases and J dropped 3; count of bases not matched to a gene: 7. Only in-frame clones appear in the TCRdb table, and some are missing; sequencing was by immunoSEQ multiplex PCR. The data contain around 200,000 clones, more than 75% of them seen just once; the ten biggest clones take up about 5%. The data stem from a study of blood T cell repertoires in COVID-19. The wider study: Collection of acute and convalescent COVID-19 samples took place in the United States, Italy and Spain.

The chain recombines TRBV4-3 with TRBJ2-3; 7 bases map to TRBD1. This clonotype originated in a woman older than 75 with acute or convalescent COVID-19. Sequencing input: peripheral blood. CDR3 in DNA: TGCGCCAGCAGCCCGGAGACAGGGCGGACAGATACGCAGTATTTT. Translation: CASSPETGRTDTQYF.